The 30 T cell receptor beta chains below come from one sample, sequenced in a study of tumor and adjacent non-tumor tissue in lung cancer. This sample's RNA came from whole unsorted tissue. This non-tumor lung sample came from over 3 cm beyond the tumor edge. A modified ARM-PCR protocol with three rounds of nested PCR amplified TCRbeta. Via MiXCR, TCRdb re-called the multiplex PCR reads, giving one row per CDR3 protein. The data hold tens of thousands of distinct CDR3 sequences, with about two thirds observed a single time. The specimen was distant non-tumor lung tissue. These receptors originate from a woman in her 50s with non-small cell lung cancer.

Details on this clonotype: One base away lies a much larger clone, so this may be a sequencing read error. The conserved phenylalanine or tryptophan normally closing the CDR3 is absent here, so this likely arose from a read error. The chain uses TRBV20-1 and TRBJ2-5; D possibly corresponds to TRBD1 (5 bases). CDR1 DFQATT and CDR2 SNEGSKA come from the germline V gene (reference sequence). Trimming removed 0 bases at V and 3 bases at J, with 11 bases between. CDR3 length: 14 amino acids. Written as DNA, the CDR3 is TGCAGTGCTAGAGAACCCGCAGGGAAAGAGACCCAGTACTTA. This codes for CSAREPAGKETQYL.

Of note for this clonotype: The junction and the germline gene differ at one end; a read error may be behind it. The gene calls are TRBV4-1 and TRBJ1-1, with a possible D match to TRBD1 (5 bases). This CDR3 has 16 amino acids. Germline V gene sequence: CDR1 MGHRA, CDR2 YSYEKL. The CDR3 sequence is CASSQDHYRTNTETFF. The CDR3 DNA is TGCGCCAGCAGCCAAGATCATTACAGGACAAACACTGAAACTTTCTTT.

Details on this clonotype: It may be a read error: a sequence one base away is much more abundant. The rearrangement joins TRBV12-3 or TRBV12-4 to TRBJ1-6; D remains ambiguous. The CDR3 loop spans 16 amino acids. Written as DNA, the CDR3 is TGTGCCATCAGTTCACCGGAAAGCCTCTATAATTCACCCCTCCACTTT. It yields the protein CAISSPESLYNSPLHF.

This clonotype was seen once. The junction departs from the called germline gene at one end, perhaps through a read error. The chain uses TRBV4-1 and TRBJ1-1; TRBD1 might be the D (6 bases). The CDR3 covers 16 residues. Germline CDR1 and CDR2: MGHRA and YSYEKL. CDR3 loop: CAMSQDLYRVGIEAFF. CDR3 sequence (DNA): TGCGCCATGAGCCAAGATCTCTACAGGGTCGGCATTGAAGCGTTCTTT.

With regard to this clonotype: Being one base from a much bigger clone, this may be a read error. CDR3 coding DNA: TGCGCCAGCAGCCAAGACCTTAGCGGGAGCCACACAGATACGCAGTATTTT. Translation gives CASSQDLSGSHTDTQYF. The J gene is TRBJ2-3, the V gene TRBV4-1; 9 bases fit TRBD2. In germline, CDR1 is MGHRA, CDR2 YSYEKL. V dropped 0 bases and J dropped 2; count of bases not matched to a gene: 6. The CDR3 length is 17 residues.

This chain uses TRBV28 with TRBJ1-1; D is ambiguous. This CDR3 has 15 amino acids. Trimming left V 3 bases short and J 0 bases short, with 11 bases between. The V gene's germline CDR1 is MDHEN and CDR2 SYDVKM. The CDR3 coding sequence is TGTGCCAGCAGTTTTAACGAAAGTGTGAACACTGAAGCTTTCTTT. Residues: CASSFNESVNTEAFF.

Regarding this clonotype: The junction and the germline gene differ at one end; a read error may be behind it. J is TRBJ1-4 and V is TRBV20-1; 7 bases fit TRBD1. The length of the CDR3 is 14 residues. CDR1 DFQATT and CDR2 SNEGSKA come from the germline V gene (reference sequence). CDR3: CSARPEQGNEKRFF. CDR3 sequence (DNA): TGTAGTGCTAGACCGGAACAGGGGAATGAAAAACGGTTTTTT.

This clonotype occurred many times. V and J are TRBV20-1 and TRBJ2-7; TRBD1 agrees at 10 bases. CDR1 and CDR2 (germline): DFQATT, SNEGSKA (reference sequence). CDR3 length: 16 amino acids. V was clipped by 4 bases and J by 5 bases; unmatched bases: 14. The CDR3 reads CSATDRLGQGIDEQYF. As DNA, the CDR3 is TGCAGTGCTACCGACCGGCTGGGACAGGGGATAGACGAGCAGTACTTC.

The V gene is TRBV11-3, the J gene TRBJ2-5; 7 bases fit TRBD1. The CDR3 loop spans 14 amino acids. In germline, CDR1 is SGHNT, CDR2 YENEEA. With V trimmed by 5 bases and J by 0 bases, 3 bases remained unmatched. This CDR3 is CASSQDRNQETQYF. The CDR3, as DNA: TGTGCCAGCAGCCAGGACAGGAACCAAGAGACCCAGTACTTC. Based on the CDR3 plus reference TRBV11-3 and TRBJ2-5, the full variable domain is EAGVVQSPRYKIIEKKQPVAFWCNPISGHNTLYWYLQNLGQGPELLIRYENEEAVDDSQLPKDRFSAERLKGVDSTLKIQPAELGDSAVYLCASSQDRNQETQYFGPGTRLLVL.

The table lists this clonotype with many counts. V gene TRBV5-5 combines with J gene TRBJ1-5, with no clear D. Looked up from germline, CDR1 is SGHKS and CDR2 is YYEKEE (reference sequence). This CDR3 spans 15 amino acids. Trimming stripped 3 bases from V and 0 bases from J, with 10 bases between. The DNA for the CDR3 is TGTGCCAGCAGCTCCCGACCGTATAGCAATCAGCCCCAGCATTTT. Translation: CASSSRPYSNQPQHF.

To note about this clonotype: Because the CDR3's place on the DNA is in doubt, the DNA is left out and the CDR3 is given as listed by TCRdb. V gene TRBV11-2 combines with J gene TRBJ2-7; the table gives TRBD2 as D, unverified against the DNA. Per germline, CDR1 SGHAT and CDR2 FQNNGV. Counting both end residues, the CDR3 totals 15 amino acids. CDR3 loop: CASGPWASGSYEHYF.

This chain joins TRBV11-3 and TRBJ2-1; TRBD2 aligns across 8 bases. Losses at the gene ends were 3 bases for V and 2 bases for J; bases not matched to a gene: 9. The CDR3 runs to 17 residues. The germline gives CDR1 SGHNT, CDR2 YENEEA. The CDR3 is CASSFSGTVNPYNEQFF. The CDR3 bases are TGTGCCAGCAGCTTTAGCGGGACGGTCAACCCCTACAATGAGCAGTTCTTC.

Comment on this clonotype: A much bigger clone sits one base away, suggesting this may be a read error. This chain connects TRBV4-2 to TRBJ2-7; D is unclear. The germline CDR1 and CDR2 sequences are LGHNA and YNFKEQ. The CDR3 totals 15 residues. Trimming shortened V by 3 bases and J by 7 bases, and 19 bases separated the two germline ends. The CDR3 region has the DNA TGTGCCAGCAGCCAGGATGGGGTGACCCGGAAAGAGCAGTACTTC. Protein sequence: CASSQDGVTRKEQYF.

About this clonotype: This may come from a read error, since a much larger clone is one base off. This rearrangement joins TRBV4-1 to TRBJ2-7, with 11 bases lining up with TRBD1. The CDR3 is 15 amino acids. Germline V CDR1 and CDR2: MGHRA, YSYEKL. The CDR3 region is CASSPGQGAFYEQHF. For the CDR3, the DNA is TGCGCCAGCAGCCCTGGACAGGGGGCATTCTACGAGCAGCACTTC.

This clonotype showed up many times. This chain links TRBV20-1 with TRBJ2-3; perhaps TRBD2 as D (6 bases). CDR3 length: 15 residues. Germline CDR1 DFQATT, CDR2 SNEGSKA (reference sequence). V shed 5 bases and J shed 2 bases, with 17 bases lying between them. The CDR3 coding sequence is TGCAGTGCTCCGGGGCGGGGAACTTACACAGATACGCAGTATTTT. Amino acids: CSAPGRGTYTDTQYF.

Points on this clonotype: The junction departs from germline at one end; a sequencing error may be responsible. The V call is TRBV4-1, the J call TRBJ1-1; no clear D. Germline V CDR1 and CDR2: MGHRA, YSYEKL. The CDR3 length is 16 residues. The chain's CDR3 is CASGQDRYKVGTEAFF. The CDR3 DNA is TGCGCCAGCGGCCAAGATCGCTACAAGGTCGGCACTGAAGCTTTCTTT.

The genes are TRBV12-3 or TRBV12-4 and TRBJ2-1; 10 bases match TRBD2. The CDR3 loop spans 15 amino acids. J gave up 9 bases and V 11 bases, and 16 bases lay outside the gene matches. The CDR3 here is CAGTRGLAGVGEQFF. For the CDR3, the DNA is TGTGCCGGCACCCGGGGCCTAGCGGGAGTGGGTGAGCAGTTCTTC.

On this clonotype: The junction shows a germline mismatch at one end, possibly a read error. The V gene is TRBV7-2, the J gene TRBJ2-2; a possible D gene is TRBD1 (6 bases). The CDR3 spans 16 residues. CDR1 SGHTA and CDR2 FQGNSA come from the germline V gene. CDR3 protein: CASSGCRGLDTGELFF. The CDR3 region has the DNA TGTGCCAGCAGCGGATGCAGGGGTTTGGACACCGGGGAACTGTTTTTT.

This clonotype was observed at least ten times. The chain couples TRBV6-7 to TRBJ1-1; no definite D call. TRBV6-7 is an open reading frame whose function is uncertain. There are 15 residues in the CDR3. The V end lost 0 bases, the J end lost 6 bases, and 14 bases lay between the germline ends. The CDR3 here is CASSYSIPDPSEAFF. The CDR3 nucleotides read TGTGCCAGCAGTTACTCGATACCCGATCCGTCTGAAGCTTTCTTT.

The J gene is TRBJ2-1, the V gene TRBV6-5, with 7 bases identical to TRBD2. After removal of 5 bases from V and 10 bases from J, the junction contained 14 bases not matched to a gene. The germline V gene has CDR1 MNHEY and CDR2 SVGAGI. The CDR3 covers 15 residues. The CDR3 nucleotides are TGTGCCAGCAGTAGGGGACCGGCGGGAGTCCACGAGCAGTTCTTC. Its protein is CASSRGPAGVHEQFF.

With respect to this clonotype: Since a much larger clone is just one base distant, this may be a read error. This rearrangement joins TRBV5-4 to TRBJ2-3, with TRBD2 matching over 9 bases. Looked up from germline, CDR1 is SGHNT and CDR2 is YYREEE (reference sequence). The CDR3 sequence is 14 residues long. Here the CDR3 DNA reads TGTGCCAACAGCCCTAGCGGGACCACAGATACGCAGTATTTT. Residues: CANSPSGTTDTQYF.

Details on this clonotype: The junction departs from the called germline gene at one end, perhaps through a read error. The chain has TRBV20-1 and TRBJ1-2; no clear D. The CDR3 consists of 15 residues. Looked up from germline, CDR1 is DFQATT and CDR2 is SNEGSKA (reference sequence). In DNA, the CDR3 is TGCATTGCTAGAGATTCAGGACTGAGCAACTATGGCTACACCTTC. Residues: CIARDSGLSNYGYTF.

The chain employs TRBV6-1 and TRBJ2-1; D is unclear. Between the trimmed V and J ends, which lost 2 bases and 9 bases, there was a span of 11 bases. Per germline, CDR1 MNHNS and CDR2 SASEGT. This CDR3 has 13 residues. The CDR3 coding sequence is TGTGCCAGCAGTGAACCGTGGGCCAGTGAGCAGTTCTTC. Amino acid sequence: CASSEPWASEQFF.

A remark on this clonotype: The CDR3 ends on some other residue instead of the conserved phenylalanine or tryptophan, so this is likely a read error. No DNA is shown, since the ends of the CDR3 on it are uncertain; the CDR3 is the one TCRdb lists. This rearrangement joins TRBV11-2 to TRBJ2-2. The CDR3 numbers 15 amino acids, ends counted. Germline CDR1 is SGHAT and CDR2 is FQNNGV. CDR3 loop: CASSFRLDFAGELSL.

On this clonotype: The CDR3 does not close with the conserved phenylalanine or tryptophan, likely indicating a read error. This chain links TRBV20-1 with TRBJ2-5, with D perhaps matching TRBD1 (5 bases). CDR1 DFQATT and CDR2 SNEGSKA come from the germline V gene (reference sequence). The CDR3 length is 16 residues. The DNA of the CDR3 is TGCAGTGCTAGTTGGGCAGGGCGAATCGGCGGAGAGACTCAGTACTTG. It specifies CSASWAGRIGGETQYL.

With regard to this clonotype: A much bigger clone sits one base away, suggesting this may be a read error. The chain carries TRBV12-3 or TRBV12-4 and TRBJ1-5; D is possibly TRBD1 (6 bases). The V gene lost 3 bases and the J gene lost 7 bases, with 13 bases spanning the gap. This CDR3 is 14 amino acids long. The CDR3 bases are TGTGCCAGCAGTTTGTTAAGGGGGGAACAGCCCCAGCATTTT. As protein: CASSLLRGEQPQHF.

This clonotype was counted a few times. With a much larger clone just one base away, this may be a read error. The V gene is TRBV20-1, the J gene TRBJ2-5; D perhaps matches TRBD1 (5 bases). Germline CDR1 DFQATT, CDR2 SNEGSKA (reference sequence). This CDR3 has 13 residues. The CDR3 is CSVREAGKETQYF. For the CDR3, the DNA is TGCAGTGTTAGAGAGGCAGGGAAAGAGACCCAGTACTTC.

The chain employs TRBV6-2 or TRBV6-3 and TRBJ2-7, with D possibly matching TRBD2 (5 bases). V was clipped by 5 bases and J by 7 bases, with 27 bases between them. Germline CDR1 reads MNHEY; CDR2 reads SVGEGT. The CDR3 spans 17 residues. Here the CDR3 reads CASSHPPPLVGEEEQYF. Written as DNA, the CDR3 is TGTGCCAGCAGTCATCCCCCCCCGCTAGTGGGAGAGGAAGAGCAGTACTTC.

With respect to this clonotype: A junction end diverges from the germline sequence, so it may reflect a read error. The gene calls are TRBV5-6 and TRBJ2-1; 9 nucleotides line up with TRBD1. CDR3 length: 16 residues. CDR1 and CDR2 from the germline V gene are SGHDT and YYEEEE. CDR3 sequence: CASSIDRGEIYNEQFF. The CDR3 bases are TGTGCAAGCAGCATCGACAGGGGGGAAATCTACAATGAGCAGTTCTTC.

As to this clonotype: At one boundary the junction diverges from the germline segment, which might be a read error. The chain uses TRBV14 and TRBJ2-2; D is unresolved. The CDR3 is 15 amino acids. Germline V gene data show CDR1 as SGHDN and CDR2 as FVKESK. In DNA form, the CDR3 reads TGTGCCAGCAGCCAACTCGGTGGGAACAGCGGGGAGCTGTTTTTT. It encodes CASSQLGGNSGELFF.